This TCR beta chain was captured by sequencing in a study of beta chain features in type 1 diabetes. TCRB transcripts that were expressed got sequenced, as all of the isolated RNA had been reverse transcribed. TCRdb's copy holds only in-frame clones and misses some; the assay was immunoSEQ multiplex PCR. Of about 250,000 clones listed, roughly 15% are singletons. V was clipped by 2 bases and J by 4 bases; unmatched bases: 4. Per germline, CDR1 SGHRS and CDR2 YFSETQ. There are 15 residues in the CDR3. This clonotype was obtained from a woman aged 40-49 years in good health. The specimen was naive CD4+ T cells from blood. The V and J genes are TRBV5-1 and TRBJ2-2; 8 bases align to TRBD1. The CDR3 sequence: CASSFRGRVTGELFF. The CDR3 DNA follows: TGCGCCAGCAGCTTCAGGGGGCGCGTCACCGGGGAGCTGTTTTTT.